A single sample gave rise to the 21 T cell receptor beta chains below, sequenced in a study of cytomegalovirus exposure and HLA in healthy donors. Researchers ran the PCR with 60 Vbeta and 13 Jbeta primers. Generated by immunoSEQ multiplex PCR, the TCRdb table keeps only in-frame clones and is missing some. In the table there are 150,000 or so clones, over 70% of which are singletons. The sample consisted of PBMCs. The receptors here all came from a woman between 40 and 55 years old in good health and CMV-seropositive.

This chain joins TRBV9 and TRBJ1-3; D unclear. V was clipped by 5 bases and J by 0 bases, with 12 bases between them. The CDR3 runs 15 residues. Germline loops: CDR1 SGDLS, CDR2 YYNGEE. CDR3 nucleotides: TGTGCCAGCAGTGTCGACGGACTCTCTGGAAACACCATATATTTT. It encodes CASSVDGLSGNTIYF. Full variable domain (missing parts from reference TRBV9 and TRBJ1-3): DSGVTQTPKHLITATGQRVTLRCSPRSGDLSVYWYQQSLDQGLQFLIQYYNGEERAKGNILERFSAQQFPDLHSELNLSSLELGDSALYFCASSVDGLSGNTIYFGEGSWLTVV.

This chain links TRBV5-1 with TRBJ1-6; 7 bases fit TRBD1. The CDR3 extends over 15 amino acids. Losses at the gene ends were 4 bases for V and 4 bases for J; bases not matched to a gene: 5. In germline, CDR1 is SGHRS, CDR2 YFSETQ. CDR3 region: CASSPTGQYNSPLHF. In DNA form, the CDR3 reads TGCGCCAGCAGCCCTACGGGACAGTATAATTCACCCCTCCACTTT.

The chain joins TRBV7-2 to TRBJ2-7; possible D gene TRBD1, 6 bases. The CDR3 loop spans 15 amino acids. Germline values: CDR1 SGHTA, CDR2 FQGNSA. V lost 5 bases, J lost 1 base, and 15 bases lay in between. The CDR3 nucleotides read TGTGCCAGCAGCCTACATGGGGGCTATTCCTACGAGCAGTACTTC. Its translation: CASSLHGGYSYEQYF.

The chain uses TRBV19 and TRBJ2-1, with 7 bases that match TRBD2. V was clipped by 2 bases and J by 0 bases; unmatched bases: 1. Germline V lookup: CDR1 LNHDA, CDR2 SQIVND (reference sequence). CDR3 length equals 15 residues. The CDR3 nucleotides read TGTGCCAGTAGTATACGGGGGGTCTCCTACAATGAGCAGTTCTTC. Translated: CASSIRGVSYNEQFF.

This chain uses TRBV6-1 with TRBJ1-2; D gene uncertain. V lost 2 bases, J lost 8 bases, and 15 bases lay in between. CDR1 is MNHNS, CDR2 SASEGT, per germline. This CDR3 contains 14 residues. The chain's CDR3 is CASSENWRVKGYTF. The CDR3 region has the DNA TGTGCCAGCAGTGAAAATTGGAGGGTGAAAGGCTACACCTTC.

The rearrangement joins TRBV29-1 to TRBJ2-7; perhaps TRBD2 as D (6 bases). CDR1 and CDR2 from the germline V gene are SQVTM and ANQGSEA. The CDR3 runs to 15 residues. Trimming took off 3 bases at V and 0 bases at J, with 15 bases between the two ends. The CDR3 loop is CSVEDRGRNSYEQYF. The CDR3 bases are TGCAGCGTTGAGGATCGGGGGAGGAACTCCTACGAGCAGTACTTC.

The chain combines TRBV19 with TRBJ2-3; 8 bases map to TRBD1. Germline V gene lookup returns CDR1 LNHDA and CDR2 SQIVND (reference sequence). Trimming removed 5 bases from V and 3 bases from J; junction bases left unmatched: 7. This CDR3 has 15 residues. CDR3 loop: CASSGLDRATDTQYF. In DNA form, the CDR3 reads TGTGCCAGTAGTGGCTTGGACAGGGCAACAGATACGCAGTATTTT.

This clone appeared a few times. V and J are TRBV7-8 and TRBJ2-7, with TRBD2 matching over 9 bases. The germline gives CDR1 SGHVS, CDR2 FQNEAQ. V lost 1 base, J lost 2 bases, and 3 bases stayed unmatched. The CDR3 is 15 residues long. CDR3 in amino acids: CASSLVSGGAYEQYF. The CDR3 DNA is TGTGCCAGCAGCTTAGTTAGCGGGGGTGCCTACGAGCAGTACTTC.

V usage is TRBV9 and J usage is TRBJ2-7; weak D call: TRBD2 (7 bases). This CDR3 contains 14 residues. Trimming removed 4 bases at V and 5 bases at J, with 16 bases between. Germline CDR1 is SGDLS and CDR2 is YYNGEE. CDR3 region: CASSSQGGGHEQYF. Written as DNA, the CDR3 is TGTGCCAGCAGCTCCCAAGGGGGGGGGCACGAGCAGTACTTC. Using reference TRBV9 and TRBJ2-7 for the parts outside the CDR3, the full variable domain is DSGVTQTPKHLITATGQRVTLRCSPRSGDLSVYWYQQSLDQGLQFLIQYYNGEERAKGNILERFSAQQFPDLHSELNLSSLELGDSALYFCASSSQGGGHEQYFGPGTRLTVT.

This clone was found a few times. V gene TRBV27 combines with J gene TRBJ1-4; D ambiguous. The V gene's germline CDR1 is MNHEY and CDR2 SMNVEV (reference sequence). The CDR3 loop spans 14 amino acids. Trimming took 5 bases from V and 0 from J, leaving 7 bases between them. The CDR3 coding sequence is TGTGCCAGCAGTGGGCATGCAACTAATGAAAAACTGTTTTTT. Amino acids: CASSGHATNEKLFF.

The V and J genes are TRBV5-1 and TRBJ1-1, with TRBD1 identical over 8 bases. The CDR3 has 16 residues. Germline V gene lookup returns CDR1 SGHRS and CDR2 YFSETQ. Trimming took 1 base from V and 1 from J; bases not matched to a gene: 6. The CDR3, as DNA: TGCGCCAGCAGCTTGCGGGTGACAGGGGAGAACACTGAAGCTTTCTTT. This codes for CASSLRVTGENTEAFF.

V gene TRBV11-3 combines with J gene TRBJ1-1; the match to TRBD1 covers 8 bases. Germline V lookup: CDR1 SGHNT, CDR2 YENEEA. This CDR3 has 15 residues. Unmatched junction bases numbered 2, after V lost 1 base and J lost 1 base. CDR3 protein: CASSLGRGQNTEAFF. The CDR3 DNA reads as TGTGCCAGCAGCTTAGGCAGGGGGCAGAACACTGAAGCTTTCTTT.

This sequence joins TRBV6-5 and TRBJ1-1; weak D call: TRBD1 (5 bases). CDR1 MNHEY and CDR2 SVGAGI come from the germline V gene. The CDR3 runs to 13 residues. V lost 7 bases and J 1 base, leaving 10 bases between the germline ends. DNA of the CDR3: TGTGCCAGCAAGGTCGGGGGGAACACTGAAGCTTTCTTT. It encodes CASKVGGNTEAFF.

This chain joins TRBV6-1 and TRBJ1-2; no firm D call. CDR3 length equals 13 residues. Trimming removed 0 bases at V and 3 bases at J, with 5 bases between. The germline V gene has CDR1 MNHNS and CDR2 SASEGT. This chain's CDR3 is CASSEADYYGYTF. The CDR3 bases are TGTGCCAGCAGTGAAGCTGACTACTATGGCTACACCTTC.

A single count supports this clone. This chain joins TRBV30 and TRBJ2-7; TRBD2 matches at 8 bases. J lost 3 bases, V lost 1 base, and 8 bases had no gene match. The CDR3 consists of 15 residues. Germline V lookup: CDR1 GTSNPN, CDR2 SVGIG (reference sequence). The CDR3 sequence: CAWSAGPGGGYEQYF. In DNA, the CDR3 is TGTGCCTGGAGTGCCGGACCCGGGGGGGGCTACGAGCAGTACTTC.

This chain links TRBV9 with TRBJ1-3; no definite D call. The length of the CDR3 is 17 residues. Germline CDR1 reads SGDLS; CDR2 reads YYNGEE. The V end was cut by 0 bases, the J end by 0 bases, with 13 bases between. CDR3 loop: CASSVGALSLSGNTIYF. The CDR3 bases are TGTGCCAGCAGCGTAGGGGCACTCTCTCTCTCTGGAAACACCATATATTTT.

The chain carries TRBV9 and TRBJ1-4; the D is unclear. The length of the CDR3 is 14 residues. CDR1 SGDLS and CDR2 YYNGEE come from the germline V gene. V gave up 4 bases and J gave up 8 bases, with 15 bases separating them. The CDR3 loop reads CASSPDARLEKLFF. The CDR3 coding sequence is TGTGCCAGCAGCCCGGATGCGAGGCTCGAAAAACTGTTTTTT.

CDR3 sequence reads: CASSRTRQGEQFF. In nucleotides, the CDR3 is TGTGCCAGCAGCAGAACGCGACAGGGGGAGCAGTTCTTC. The chain has TRBV11-2 and TRBJ2-1; 8 nucleotides agree with TRBD1. The CDR3 totals 13 residues. V lost 5 bases to trimming and J lost 10 bases; unmatched junction nucleotides: 7. Looked up from germline, CDR1 is SGHAT and CDR2 is FQNNGV.

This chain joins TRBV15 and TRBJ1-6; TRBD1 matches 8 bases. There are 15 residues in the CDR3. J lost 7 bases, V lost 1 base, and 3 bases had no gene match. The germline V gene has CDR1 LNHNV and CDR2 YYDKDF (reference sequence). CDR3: CATSRAGTGNSPLHF. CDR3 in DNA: TGTGCCACCAGCAGAGCCGGGACAGGCAATTCACCCCTCCACTTT.

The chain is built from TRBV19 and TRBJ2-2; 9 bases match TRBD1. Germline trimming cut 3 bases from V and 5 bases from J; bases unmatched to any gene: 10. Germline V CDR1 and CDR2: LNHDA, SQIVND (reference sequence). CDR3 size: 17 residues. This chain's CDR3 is CASSISWTGAGTGELFF. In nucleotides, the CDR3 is TGTGCCAGTAGTATCTCTTGGACAGGGGCGGGGACCGGGGAGCTGTTTTTT.

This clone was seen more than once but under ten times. CDR3 sequence reads: CASSPLGRADYGYTF. For the CDR3, the DNA is TGCGCCAGCAGCCCCTTGGGGAGGGCCGATTATGGCTACACCTTC. The gene calls are TRBV4-1 and TRBJ1-2; D gene ambiguous. Germline CDR1 reads MGHRA; CDR2 reads YSYEKL. V was trimmed by 4 bases and J by 5 bases, leaving 17 bases between them. The CDR3 is 15 amino acids.